A selection of T cell receptor beta chains follows, all from one sample in a study of T cell repertoires in cytomegalovirus infection. TCRdb redid the calling of the reads with MiXCR, one entry per CDR3 protein. The sample has about 740,000 distinct CDR3 sequences, 35% to 45% seen once. The specimen was PBMCs. The receptors originated from a human donor in good health (CMV status not recorded). Some clones in this sample may be carry-over from other donors' samples. Each CDR3 is given with its conserved first and last residue. A D gene is named only where the DNA matches it firmly. Only some rows state a clone size, as once, few, many or a class for expanded clones.

TRBD1	few	TRBJ1-3	TRBV28	TGTGCCAGCAGACCCGACAGGGATTCTGGAAACACCATATATTTT	CASRPDRDSGNTIYF
NA	NA	TRBJ1-1	TRBV28	TGTGCCAGCAGTTTATTACAGAAGAACACTGAAGCTTTCTTT	CASSLLQKNTEAFF
NA	NA	TRBJ2-3	TRBV12-3/TRBV12-4	TGTGCCACCCTCGTTCCAGGGCTGGATACGCAGTATTTT	CATLVPGLDTQYF
NA	few	TRBJ2-4	TRBV11-2	TGTGCCAGCAGCTTTTTGGGAGTTCGCATTCAGTACTTC	CASSFLGVRIQYF
NA	few	TRBJ2-1	TRBV9	TGTGCCAGCAGCGTAGGTAGGAACCCTTACAATGAGCAGTTCTTC	CASSVGRNPYNEQFF
TRBD1	NA	TRBJ1-5	TRBV23-1	TGCGCCCTACGGAGGGGCAGGGGGCGATTCTATAGCAATCAGCCCCAGCATTTT	CALRRGRGRFYSNQPQHF
NA	few	TRBJ2-1	TRBV12-5	TGTGCTAGTGGTTTGAAAAGCGGGTCTCTATACAATGAGCAGTTCTTC	CASGLKSGSLYNEQFF
TRBD1	few	TRBJ2-2	TRBV11-2	TGTGCCAGCAGCCCGGTCGTAAGGGGGCCCTCGAACACCGGGGAGCTGTTTTTT	CASSPVVRGPSNTGELFF
NA	NA	TRBJ2-1	TRBV9	TGTGCCAGCAGCGTAGAGAGGGATGAGCAGTTCTTC	CASSVERDEQFF
NA	NA	TRBJ2-7	TRBV11-1	TGTGCCAGCGAGGGCCAGATCTACGAGCAGTACTTC	CASEGQIYEQYF
NA	NA	TRBJ1-1	TRBV2	TGTGCCAGCAGTGAACTAGGCGGGGCCCGCCATGAAGCTTTCTTT	CASSELGGARHEAFF
NA	NA	TRBJ2-1	TRBV9	TGTGCCAGCAGCGTAGGAGGTAGTTTGAGCCCTGAGCAGTTCTTC	CASSVGGSLSPEQFF
NA	NA	TRBJ2-7	TRBV10-3	TGTGCCATTAGGCCCAAGGGGAGCTCCTACGAGCAGTACTTC	CAIRPKGSSYEQYF
NA	few	TRBJ1-5	TRBV7-6	TGTGCCAGCAGCTTAACAACTGAGAGCAATCAGCCCCAGCATTTT	CASSLTTESNQPQHF
NA	few	TRBJ2-1	TRBV7-8	TGTGCCAGCAGCTCCACCACCTCCTACAATGAGCAGTTCTTC	CASSSTTSYNEQFF
NA	few	TRBJ1-3	TRBV20-1	TGCAGTGCTCCTTACAGCGGTGGAAACACCATATATTTT	CSAPYSGGNTIYF
NA	few	TRBJ2-7	TRBV7-9	TGTGCCAGCAGCTTAATCAGTGGCGAGCAGTACTTC	CASSLISGEQYF
TRBD2	NA	TRBJ2-3	TRBV7-7	TGTGCTAGCAGCTTTAGCGGGAGGGCCAAAGATACGCAGTATTTT	CASSFSGRAKDTQYF
NA	NA	TRBJ1-3	TRBV10-3	TGTGCCATCAGTGAGAGCGGGGAAAACTCTGGAAACACCATATATTTT	CAISESGENSGNTIYF
TRBD2	NA	TRBJ2-7	TRBV29-1	TGCAGCGTTGGACTAGCGAGAGTCAACGAGCAGTACTTC	CSVGLARVNEQYF
TRBD1	many	TRBJ1-3	TRBV7-6	TGTGCCAGCAGCTTTCCCAAAGACAGGGGAGATGGAAACACCATATATTTT	CASSFPKDRGDGNTIYF
TRBD1	NA	TRBJ1-1	TRBV5-4	TGTGCCAGCAGCGGCCTGACAGGGATGAACACTGAAGCTTTCTTT	CASSGLTGMNTEAFF
TRBD2	once	TRBJ2-7	TRBV7-2	TGTTCCAGCAGCTTCGGGACTAACTCCTACGAGCAGTACTTC	CSSSFGTNSYEQYF
NA	NA	TRBJ2-5	TRBV19	TGTGCCAGTAGGCGGACCCCAGCGGAGACCCAGTACTTC	CASRRTPAETQYF
TRBD1	few	TRBJ1-2	TRBV9	TGTGCCAGCAGCGCCACAGGGGACCCCAACTATGGCTACACCTTC	CASSATGDPNYGYTF
NA	few	TRBJ1-5	TRBV12-3/TRBV12-4	TGTGCCAGCAGTTTAATTCGTGATCAGCCCCAGCATTTT	CASSLIRDQPQHF
NA	NA	TRBJ2-3	TRBV11-1	TGTGCCAGCAGCTTCCACCCAGGTGGGACGCAGTATTTT	CASSFHPGGTQYF
NA	many	TRBJ2-5	TRBV7-8	TGTGCCAGCAGCTTGAGGGGAATACGGGGGTTCCAAGAGACCCAGTACTTC	CASSLRGIRGFQETQYF
NA	few	TRBJ1-4	TRBV20-1	TGCAGTGCTACGTTCTGGGGGGCATCTGAAAAACTGTTTTTT	CSATFWGASEKLFF
TRBD2	few	TRBJ2-3	TRBV4-3	TGCGCCAGCAGCAGGACTAGCGGGGGCTTTAGAGATACGCAGTATTTT	CASSRTSGGFRDTQYF
NA	many	TRBJ1-2	TRBV7-2	TGTGCCAGCAGCTGGAATCCGGGGGCAGATGGCTACACCTTC	CASSWNPGADGYTF
TRBD2	few	TRBJ2-3	TRBV7-8	TGTGCCAGCAGCTTAGGTCAGCGGGAAGAGTGGAGCACAGATACGCAGTATTTT	CASSLGQREEWSTDTQYF
NA	NA	TRBJ2-7	TRBV20-1	TGCAGTGCCAAACTAGCTCAGACTCTCTACGAGCAGTACTTC	CSAKLAQTLYEQYF
NA	NA	TRBJ2-7	TRBV4-2	TGTGCCAGCAGCCACGGCCTGTCGGGCGAGCAGTACTTC	CASSHGLSGEQYF
NA	many	TRBJ1-4	TRBV27	TGTGCCAGCAGTTTAAGACAGCAACCCGAAAAACTGTTTTTT	CASSLRQQPEKLFF
TRBD2	NA	TRBJ2-5	TRBV7-2	TGTGCCAGCAGCCAAATTTTAGCCGCGGGAGGGCAAGAGACCCAGTACTTC	CASSQILAAGGQETQYF
TRBD1	few	TRBJ2-3	TRBV7-9	TGTGCCAGCAGCTTCAGACAGGGTGGGAGTACAGATACGCAGTATTTT	CASSFRQGGSTDTQYF
TRBD1	NA	TRBJ2-5	TRBV28	TGTGCCAGCAGCACACCCGGGACAGGGGGCAGAGAGACCCAGTACTTC	CASSTPGTGGRETQYF
NA	NA	TRBJ1-5	TRBV6-2/TRBV6-3	TGTGCCAGCAGTTATAGTATGGGAGGGCAGCCCCAGCATTTT	CASSYSMGGQPQHF
TRBD1	NA	TRBJ2-7	TRBV28	TGTGCCAGCTTACGACAGGGAGTCCCCTACGAGCAGTACTTC	CASLRQGVPYEQYF
TRBD2	few	TRBJ2-1	TRBV14	TGTGCCAGCAGTCCGGGGTTAGCGGGGGGTAAGCTCGAGCAGTTCTTC	CASSPGLAGGKLEQFF
NA	NA	TRBJ1-2	TRBV12-3/TRBV12-4	TGTGCCAGCAGTACCTCAGGGGTCCCCGATGGCTACACCTTC	CASSTSGVPDGYTF
NA	NA	TRBJ2-1	TRBV10-3	TGTGCCATCAGTGCAATAGTAGACCCGTCCAATGAGCAGTTCTTC	CAISAIVDPSNEQFF
NA	NA	TRBJ2-2	TRBV7-9	TGTGCCAGCAGCCCCCCTGGCGGGGTCACCGGGGAGCTGTTTTTT	CASSPPGGVTGELFF
NA	NA	TRBJ2-1	TRBV19	TGTGCCAGTAGTATTGAGGGGGGCCCGTCACGGGAGCAGTTCTTC	CASSIEGGPSREQFF
TRBD2	many	TRBJ2-7	TRBV7-2	TGTGCCAGCAGTCGCGTTGCGGGAGGCCAGAACTACGAGCAGTACTTC	CASSRVAGGQNYEQYF
TRBD1	many	TRBJ2-3	TRBV7-3	TGTGCCAGCAGCCGGGGACAGGCTGCAGATACGCAGTATTTT	CASSRGQAADTQYF
TRBD1	few	TRBJ2-3	TRBV15	TGTGCCACCAGAGGCCCCCTGACAGGGTTACACTCAGATACGCAGTATTTT	CATRGPLTGLHSDTQYF
NA	many	TRBJ2-5	TRBV7-6	TGTGCCAGCAGCTTATTTGAAGAGACCCAGTACTTC	CASSLFEETQYF
NA	once	TRBJ2-4	TRBV7-9	TGTGCCAGCAGAGGGGGTTTGGAAAACATTCAGTACTTC	CASRGGLENIQYF
TRBD1	many	TRBJ2-3	TRBV28	TGTGCCAGCAGTTCCCCGGGACAGCTCCACACAGATACGCAGTATTTT	CASSSPGQLHTDTQYF
NA	many	TRBJ2-3	TRBV7-2	TGTGCCAGCAGCTTAGATCGACTAGTGGTACCAGATACGCAGTATTTT	CASSLDRLVVPDTQYF
TRBD1	NA	TRBJ2-1	TRBV4-1	TGCGCCAGCAGCCAAGATAGGTCAGGGGGCCCGTACAATGAGCAGTTCTTC	CASSQDRSGGPYNEQFF